These T cell receptor beta chains were read from a single sample in a study of T cells in Graves' hyperthyroidism and ophthalmopathy. MiXCR, applied by TCRdb to the multiplex PCR reads, yields one record per CDR3 protein. This sample has roughly 380,000 distinct CDR3 sequences; about a sixth occur once, and the top ten carry roughly 15%. Sequenced input: blood. All receptors derive from a woman between 35 and 50 years old with Graves' ophthalmopathy. Each CDR3 is given with its conserved first and last residue. The order of the fields is D gene, J gene, CDR3 length, clone size, V gene, CDR3 DNA, CDR3 protein. A D gene is named only where the DNA matches it firmly. Some rows mark clone size as missing; the rest say once, few, many or name a class of expanded clone.

d_gene: -; j_gene: TRBJ2-2; len: 13; abundance: many; v_gene: TRBV13; CDR3nt: TGTGCCAGCAGAACAACGCCACCCGGGGAGCTGTTTTTT; CDR3aa: CASRTTPPGELFF
d_gene: -; j_gene: TRBJ1-1; len: 13; abundance: -; v_gene: TRBV12-3/TRBV12-4; CDR3nt: TGTGCCAGCAGTTTAGCGGGCGCAGCTGAAGCTTTCTTT; CDR3aa: CASSLAGAAEAFF
d_gene: -; j_gene: TRBJ2-5; len: 16; abundance: -; v_gene: TRBV6-1; CDR3nt: TGTGCCAGCAGTGAACCTTCCAAGGGGTTCGGGGAGACCCAGTACTTC; CDR3aa: CASSEPSKGFGETQYF
d_gene: TRBD1; j_gene: TRBJ1-1; len: 17; abundance: many; v_gene: TRBV10-3; CDR3nt: TGTGCCATCAGCTCGGACAGGATTCACAATATGAACACTGAAGCTTTCTTT; CDR3aa: CAISSDRIHNMNTEAFF
d_gene: -; j_gene: TRBJ2-5; len: 16; abundance: many; v_gene: TRBV12-3/TRBV12-4; CDR3nt: TGTGCCAGCAGTTTTGGGGGGAGGGGGACAGGCGAGACCCAGTACTTC; CDR3aa: CASSFGGRGTGETQYF
d_gene: -; j_gene: TRBJ1-3; len: 14; abundance: -; v_gene: TRBV11-2; CDR3nt: TGTGCCAGCAGCCAAATAGGGGCTGGAAACACCATATCTTTT; CDR3aa: CASSQIGAGNTISF
d_gene: -; j_gene: TRBJ2-7; len: 16; abundance: many; v_gene: TRBV11-3; CDR3nt: TGTGCCAGCAGCAGCTACGACCGGGACGGAAACTACGAGCAGTACTTC; CDR3aa: CASSSYDRDGNYEQYF
d_gene: -; j_gene: TRBJ2-5; len: 12; abundance: many; v_gene: TRBV20-1; CDR3nt: TGCAGTTCGGGAGTGGGAGAAGAGACCCAGTACTTC; CDR3aa: CSSGVGEETQYF
d_gene: -; j_gene: TRBJ1-5; len: 15; abundance: many; v_gene: TRBV28; CDR3nt: TGTGCCAGCAGTTCCCACGGGGGGTTAGGTCAGCCCCAGCATTTT; CDR3aa: CASSSHGGLGQPQHF
d_gene: -; j_gene: TRBJ2-7; len: 13; abundance: many; v_gene: TRBV28; CDR3nt: TGTGCCAGCAGTTTAGGGCAGGACTACGAGCAGTACTTC; CDR3aa: CASSLGQDYEQYF
d_gene: -; j_gene: TRBJ2-7; len: 18; abundance: many; v_gene: TRBV11-1; CDR3nt: TGTGCCAGCAGCTCCGCCAGAAATCACGGTAGTAATTCCTACGAGCAGTACTTC; CDR3aa: CASSSARNHGSNSYEQYF
d_gene: TRBD1; j_gene: TRBJ1-1; len: 12; abundance: many; v_gene: TRBV7-2; CDR3nt: TGTGCCAGCAGCCCACAGGGGCGTACGGCTTTCTTT; CDR3aa: CASSPQGRTAFF
d_gene: -; j_gene: TRBJ1-5; len: 12; abundance: many; v_gene: TRBV28; CDR3nt: TGTGCCAGCAGCTCCTCGCGGAGGCCCCAGCATTTT; CDR3aa: CASSSSRRPQHF
d_gene: -; j_gene: TRBJ1-2; len: 17; abundance: many; v_gene: TRBV7-6; CDR3nt: TGTGCCAGCAGCTTAGGAGCCTCCTCCACCCTCCACTATGGCTACACCTTC; CDR3aa: CASSLGASSTLHYGYTF
d_gene: TRBD1; j_gene: TRBJ1-1; len: 12; abundance: many; v_gene: TRBV20-1; CDR3nt: TGCAGTGCCAGGGGGGTGAACACTGAAGCTTTCTTT; CDR3aa: CSARGVNTEAFF
d_gene: TRBD1; j_gene: TRBJ1-2; len: 15; abundance: once; v_gene: TRBV7-2; CDR3nt: TGTGCCAGCAGCTTAGACGCAGGGGGCGCAGAGGGCTACACCTTC; CDR3aa: CASSLDAGGAEGYTF
d_gene: TRBD2; j_gene: TRBJ2-7; len: 15; abundance: -; v_gene: TRBV3-1; CDR3nt: TGTGCCAGCAGCCAAGGAGCTCCGGGACTAGACGAGCAGTACTTC; CDR3aa: CASSQGAPGLDEQYF
d_gene: -; j_gene: TRBJ1-5; len: 14; abundance: many; v_gene: TRBV27; CDR3nt: TGTGCCAGCAGTTGGTCCTCGAGCAATCAGCCCCAGCATTTT; CDR3aa: CASSWSSSNQPQHF
d_gene: -; j_gene: TRBJ2-5; len: 13; abundance: -; v_gene: TRBV10-1; CDR3nt: TGCGCCAGCAGTGAGTCTACCAGGGGGACCCAGTACTTC; CDR3aa: CASSESTRGTQYF
d_gene: -; j_gene: TRBJ2-5; len: 15; abundance: many; v_gene: TRBV6-5; CDR3nt: TGTGCCAGCATGCGGGGGCGCGGAGGTCAAGAGACCCAGTACTTC; CDR3aa: CASMRGRGGQETQYF
d_gene: -; j_gene: TRBJ2-4; len: 17; abundance: many; v_gene: TRBV6-1; CDR3nt: TGTGCCAGCAGTGAACCGCGGACCCAACTAGCCAAAAACATTCAGTACTTC; CDR3aa: CASSEPRTQLAKNIQYF
d_gene: TRBD1; j_gene: TRBJ1-5; len: 15; abundance: many; v_gene: TRBV20-1; CDR3nt: TGCAGTGCCAGGGACAGGGGCTTACCTAATCAGCCCCAGCATTTT; CDR3aa: CSARDRGLPNQPQHF
d_gene: -; j_gene: TRBJ2-5; len: 13; abundance: many; v_gene: TRBV12-3/TRBV12-4; CDR3nt: TGTGCCAGCAGTTTAAGGGGGGATGGGTCCCAGTACTTC; CDR3aa: CASSLRGDGSQYF
d_gene: TRBD1; j_gene: TRBJ2-7; len: 14; abundance: many; v_gene: TRBV20-1; CDR3nt: TGCAGTGCTGAAGAGACAGGGGCGTTGAGCGAGCAGTACTTC; CDR3aa: CSAEETGALSEQYF
d_gene: TRBD2; j_gene: TRBJ2-7; len: 15; abundance: few; v_gene: TRBV3-1; CDR3nt: TGTGCCAGCAGCCTGAGGACTAGCGGGGCCTACGAGCAGTACTTC; CDR3aa: CASSLRTSGAYEQYF
d_gene: -; j_gene: TRBJ1-5; len: 13; abundance: many; v_gene: TRBV12-3/TRBV12-4; CDR3nt: TGTGCCAGCAGTTTAGGGGACATTCAGCCCCAGCATTTT; CDR3aa: CASSLGDIQPQHF
d_gene: -; j_gene: TRBJ2-5; len: 12; abundance: many; v_gene: TRBV11-2; CDR3nt: TGTGCCAGCAGCTTACTGTTCGAGACCCAGTACTTC; CDR3aa: CASSLLFETQYF
d_gene: TRBD2; j_gene: TRBJ2-5; len: 12; abundance: many; v_gene: TRBV20-1; CDR3nt: TGCAGTGCTGGACTAGACCAAGAGACCCAGTACTTC; CDR3aa: CSAGLDQETQYF
d_gene: -; j_gene: TRBJ2-5; len: 14; abundance: many; v_gene: TRBV6-5; CDR3nt: TGTGCCAGCAGCTCACGTGGGGATTCGAAGACCCAGTACTTC; CDR3aa: CASSSRGDSKTQYF
d_gene: -; j_gene: TRBJ1-2; len: 13; abundance: many; v_gene: TRBV6-1; CDR3nt: TGTGCCAGCAGTAAGGACATGGAAGCCTCTATCACCTTC; CDR3aa: CASSKDMEASITF
d_gene: -; j_gene: TRBJ2-5; len: 15; abundance: many; v_gene: TRBV14; CDR3nt: TGTGCCAGCAGCCCGGGGTTCCTCCAGGGGGAGACCCAGTACTTC; CDR3aa: CASSPGFLQGETQYF
d_gene: -; j_gene: TRBJ1-1; len: 14; abundance: few; v_gene: TRBV6-1; CDR3nt: TGTGCCAGCAGACAGGGAACCTGGAACACTGAAGCTTTCTTT; CDR3aa: CASRQGTWNTEAFF
d_gene: TRBD2; j_gene: TRBJ2-1; len: 12; abundance: many; v_gene: TRBV6-1; CDR3nt: TGTGCCAGTCGGACTAGCCACCCCAAGCAGTTCTTC; CDR3aa: CASRTSHPKQFF
d_gene: -; j_gene: TRBJ1-1; len: 15; abundance: -; v_gene: TRBV6-1; CDR3nt: TGTGCCAGCAGTAAACCGGGACACCTGAACACTGAAGCTTTCTTT; CDR3aa: CASSKPGHLNTEAFF
d_gene: -; j_gene: TRBJ1-1; len: 14; abundance: -; v_gene: TRBV6-1; CDR3nt: TGTGCCAGCCATGATTGGGGCGAAGGAACTGAAGCTTTCTTT; CDR3aa: CASHDWGEGTEAFF
d_gene: -; j_gene: TRBJ1-5; len: 15; abundance: many; v_gene: TRBV4-2; CDR3nt: TGTGCCAGCAGCCAAGATGCAGGGGCGGGTCAGCCCCAGCATTTT; CDR3aa: CASSQDAGAGQPQHF
d_gene: -; j_gene: TRBJ2-7; len: 14; abundance: few; v_gene: TRBV13; CDR3nt: TGTGCCAGCAGCTTAGGTGGCAGAGTCTACGAGCAGTACTTC; CDR3aa: CASSLGGRVYEQYF
d_gene: -; j_gene: TRBJ2-4; len: 16; abundance: many; v_gene: TRBV20-1; CDR3nt: TGCAGTGCTAGGATCTTGGGGAGACATCTTACAAACATTCAGTACTTC; CDR3aa: CSARILGRHLTNIQYF
d_gene: TRBD2; j_gene: TRBJ2-5; len: 17; abundance: -; v_gene: TRBV5-1; CDR3nt: TGCGCCAGCAGCGGGGGGACTAGCGGTGTGTACCAAGAGACCCAGTACTTC; CDR3aa: CASSGGTSGVYQETQYF
d_gene: TRBD1; j_gene: TRBJ2-5; len: 15; abundance: many; v_gene: TRBV7-9; CDR3nt: TGTGCCAGCAGCTCGGGACAGGGGATTAGGCAGACCCAGTACTTC; CDR3aa: CASSSGQGIRQTQYF
d_gene: TRBD1; j_gene: TRBJ2-5; len: 15; abundance: many; v_gene: TRBV11-2; CDR3nt: TGTGCCAGCAGCTGGGGGACAGGACACCAAGAGACCCAGTACTTC; CDR3aa: CASSWGTGHQETQYF
d_gene: -; j_gene: TRBJ1-1; len: 19; abundance: -; v_gene: TRBV30; CDR3nt: TGTGCCTGGAGTGTATATCAGGGGACTAGGCCCCGCATGAACACTGAAGCTTTCTTT; CDR3aa: CAWSVYQGTRPRMNTEAFF
d_gene: -; j_gene: TRBJ1-2; len: 15; abundance: many; v_gene: TRBV6-1; CDR3nt: TGTGCCAGCAGTGAAGAAAAAGCACCCAACTATGGCTACACCTTC; CDR3aa: CASSEEKAPNYGYTF
d_gene: -; j_gene: TRBJ1-2; len: 13; abundance: many; v_gene: TRBV24-1; CDR3nt: TGTGCCACCAGTGATGGCGGAAACTATGGCTACACCTTC; CDR3aa: CATSDGGNYGYTF
d_gene: TRBD1; j_gene: TRBJ2-2; len: 16; abundance: many; v_gene: TRBV24-1; CDR3nt: TGTGCCACCAGTGATCAGACAGGGGCGAACACCGGGGAGCTGTTTTTT; CDR3aa: CATSDQTGANTGELFF
d_gene: -; j_gene: TRBJ2-5; len: 15; abundance: -; v_gene: TRBV13; CDR3nt: TGTGCCAGCAGCTTAGGCTCTGGGTCCCAAGAGACCCAGTACTTC; CDR3aa: CASSLGSGSQETQYF
d_gene: -; j_gene: TRBJ2-2; len: 15; abundance: -; v_gene: TRBV6-2/TRBV6-3; CDR3nt: TGTGCCAGCAGTTACCAGCGGGCGGTCACCGGGGAGCTGTTTTTT; CDR3aa: CASSYQRAVTGELFF
d_gene: TRBD1; j_gene: TRBJ2-7; len: 16; abundance: -; v_gene: TRBV15; CDR3nt: TGTGCCACCAGCAGAGGCCGATTTGGGACAGACTACGAGCAGTACTTC; CDR3aa: CATSRGRFGTDYEQYF